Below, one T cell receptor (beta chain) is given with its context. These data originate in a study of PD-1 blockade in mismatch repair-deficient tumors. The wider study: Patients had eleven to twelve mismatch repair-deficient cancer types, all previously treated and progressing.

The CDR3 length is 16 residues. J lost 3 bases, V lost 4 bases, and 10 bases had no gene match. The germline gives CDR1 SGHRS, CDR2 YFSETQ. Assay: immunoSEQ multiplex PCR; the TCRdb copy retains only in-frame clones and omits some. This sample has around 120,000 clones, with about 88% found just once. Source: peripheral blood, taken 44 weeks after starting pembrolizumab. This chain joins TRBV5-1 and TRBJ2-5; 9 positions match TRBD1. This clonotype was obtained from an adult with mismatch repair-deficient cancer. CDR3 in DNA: TGCGCCAGCAGCCACATACAGGGGGCGCCGGAAGAGACCCAGTACTTC. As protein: CASSHIQGAPEETQYF.